The clone carrying this T cell receptor (beta chain) was seen at least ten times. Its antigen is unidentified. TCRdb passed the RT-PCR reads through MiXCR, listing each CDR3 protein once. Of about 700,000 distinct CDR3 sequences in the sample, 14% were seen once. This specimen belongs to a study of response to subunit inactivated influenza vaccine. Losses at the gene ends were 3 bases for V and 1 base for J; bases not matched to a gene: 12. The CDR3 has 17 amino acids. Germline assignment: CDR1 SGHRS and CDR2 YFSETQ. Whole-study findings and limits: Each seasonal influenza vaccination recruits few new T cells, the authors suggested.

This chain uses TRBV5-1 with TRBJ2-7; 8 bases are a match to TRBD1. Sequenced here: PBMCs from blood, sampled 14 to 15 days before vaccination. The origin of this receptor is a man aged 50-59 years who received an inactivated influenza vaccine. The CDR3 region has the DNA TGCGCCAGCAGCTCCCCCCCAGGGGGCCTTCGATCCTACGAGCAGTACTTC. This encodes CASSSPPGGLRSYEQYF.